This entry lists 31 T cell receptor beta chains sequenced from one sample in a study of blood T cell repertoires in COVID-19. Measured with immunoSEQ multiplex PCR; TCRdb has only the in-frame clones, and not every one. The sample records a few hundred thousand clones, around 90% being singletons. The source material was peripheral blood. The receptors were gathered from an elderly man with acute or convalescent COVID-19.

This clone showed up just a few times. The chain uses TRBV19 and TRBJ2-4, with TRBD2 identical over 8 bases. The germline V gene has CDR1 LNHDA and CDR2 SQIVND (reference sequence). This CDR3 has 13 amino acids. The trim removed 6 bases at V and 8 bases at J, leaving 6 bases unmatched. The DNA for the CDR3 is TGTGCCAGTAGCCAGCGGGGGAGGGACATTCAGTACTTC. This gives the protein CASSQRGRDIQYF.

This clone was seen once. V gene TRBV28 combines with J gene TRBJ2-1; perhaps TRBD2 as D (6 bases). CDR1 MDHEN and CDR2 SYDVKM come from the germline V gene. Trimming removed 4 bases at V and 0 bases at J, with 10 bases between. CDR3 size: 15 residues. The CDR3 reads CASSSTTSSYNEQFF. CDR3 bases: TGTGCCAGCAGTTCGACGACTAGCTCCTACAATGAGCAGTTCTTC.

V is TRBV7-2 and J is TRBJ2-5; 9 bases are shared with TRBD2. Trimming removed 1 base from V and 2 bases from J; junction bases left unmatched: 11. The germline CDR1 and CDR2 sequences are SGHTA and FQGNSA. This CDR3 spans 18 amino acids. This CDR3 is CASSLVVFAGGLQETQYF. CDR3 DNA sequence: TGTGCCAGCAGCTTAGTAGTGTTTGCGGGGGGGCTACAAGAGACCCAGTACTTC.

The J gene is TRBJ2-5, the V gene TRBV4-2, with 7 bases matching TRBD1. Germline V gene sequence: CDR1 LGHNA, CDR2 YNFKEQ. This CDR3 region has 16 residues. Trimming took 0 bases from V and 9 from J; bases not matched to a gene: 13. The CDR3 here is CASSQDETGAQRAQYF. The CDR3 region has the DNA TGTGCCAGCAGCCAAGATGAAACAGGGGCTCAGAGGGCCCAGTACTTC.

This clone showed up just a few times. V is TRBV5-6 and J is TRBJ2-7, with a tentative D call TRBD1 (6 bases). The germline V and J ends were trimmed by 4 bases and 3 bases, with 14 bases remaining between them. Germline CDR1 and CDR2: SGHDT and YYEEEE. This CDR3 has 14 amino acids. CDR3 in DNA: TGTGCCAGCAGCCTAGGACAGATTTTCTACGAGCAGTACTTC. Amino acid sequence: CASSLGQIFYEQYF.

The chain recombines TRBV7-9 with TRBJ2-5, with 13 nucleotides matching TRBD2. Germline loops: CDR1 SEHNR, CDR2 FQNEAQ (reference sequence). V gave up 3 bases and J gave up 0 bases; unmatched junction bases: 1. The CDR3 is made up of 16 amino acids. This CDR3 reads CASSLGLAGYQETQYF. The CDR3 bases are TGTGCCAGCAGCTTGGGACTAGCGGGGTACCAAGAGACCCAGTACTTC.

The rearrangement uses TRBV19 and TRBJ2-3, with 10 bases aligning to TRBD2. The CDR3 is made up of 16 amino acids. V shed 7 bases and J 1 base; nucleotides not matched to a gene: 8. The germline V gene encodes CDR1 LNHDA and CDR2 SQIVND (reference sequence). CDR3 region: CASTNLAGARTDTQYF. CDR3 nucleotide sequence: TGTGCCAGTACCAACCTAGCGGGGGCGCGCACAGATACGCAGTATTTT.

This rearrangement joins TRBV5-1 to TRBJ2-6; D call uncertain. The CDR3 loop spans 13 amino acids. The germline gives CDR1 SGHRS, CDR2 YFSETQ. Trimming removed 6 bases at V and 1 base at J, with 5 bases between. The CDR3 bases are TGCGCCAGCACCCCATCTGGGGCCAACGTCCTGACTTTC. Its translation is CASTPSGANVLTF.

The table lists this clone with a few counts. V gene TRBV11-3 combines with J gene TRBJ2-1; tentatively, D is TRBD2 (6 bases). Germline V gene lookup returns CDR1 SGHNT and CDR2 YENEEA. This CDR3 is 14 amino acids long. V lost 5 bases, J lost 10 bases, and 18 bases lay in between. CDR3 amino acids: CASSPQGSAGEQFF. The CDR3 nucleotides are TGTGCCAGCAGCCCCCAAGGGTCTGCGGGAGAGCAGTTCTTC.

This clone was observed once. The genes are TRBV9 and TRBJ2-2; 9 positions agree with TRBD1. The CDR3 has 16 amino acids. Germline CDR1 is SGDLS and CDR2 is YYNGEE. J lost 9 bases, V lost 2 bases, and 11 bases had no gene match. CDR3 nucleotide sequence: TGTGCCAGCAGCGTCCGGGGGACAGGGACGACCTGGGAGCTGTTTTTT. As protein: CASSVRGTGTTWELFF.

The rearrangement joins TRBV6-2 or TRBV6-3 to TRBJ2-2; possible D gene TRBD2, 7 bases. Germline V CDR1 and CDR2: MNHEY, SVGEGT. The CDR3 contains 17 residues. V was shortened by 2 bases and J by 0 bases, with 13 bases between the two germline ends. CDR3 coding DNA: TGTGCCAGCAGTTACGGGGGGGGCCAGCCGAACACCGGGGAGCTGTTTTTT. It is translated as CASSYGGGQPNTGELFF.

In this sample, this clone turned up once. This sequence joins TRBV7-9 and TRBJ1-1, with D possibly being TRBD1 (5 bases). CDR3 length: 16 residues. The ends were cut back, 4 bases at V and 2 bases at J, with 17 bases in the middle. Germline V gene data show CDR1 as SEHNR and CDR2 as FQNEAQ (reference sequence). CDR3 DNA sequence: TGTGCCAGCAGCTCGACTGGTGGGGGGGTAAACACTGAAGCTTTCTTT. Amino acid sequence: CASSSTGGGVNTEAFF.

The count of this clone is one. The rearrangement joins TRBV5-1 to TRBJ2-2; D call uncertain. This CDR3 comprises 14 residues. Trimming shortened V by 0 bases and J by 6 bases, and 9 bases separated the two germline ends. CDR1 and CDR2 from the germline V gene are SGHRS and YFSETQ. CDR3 amino acids: CASSLEQRAGELFF. The DNA of the CDR3 is TGCGCCAGCAGCTTGGAACAGAGAGCCGGGGAGCTGTTTTTT.

The rearrangement uses TRBV2 and TRBJ2-3, with a tentative D call TRBD2 (5 bases). Germline V CDR1 and CDR2: SNHLY, FYNNEI. The CDR3 is 11 amino acids. V dropped 5 bases and J dropped 6 bases, with 6 bases sitting between them. In nucleotides, the CDR3 is TGTGCCAGCAGTCCGGGGGATACGCAGTATTTT. It specifies CASSPGDTQYF.

The chain is built from TRBV7-2 and TRBJ2-5, with 11 bases aligning to TRBD2. The CDR3 has 15 residues. Germline values: CDR1 SGHTA, CDR2 FQGNSA. V lost 5 bases and J lost 5; bases outside the gene matches: 7. CDR3 sequence reads: CASSGGTSGWETQYF. DNA for the CDR3: TGTGCCAGCAGCGGGGGGACTAGCGGATGGGAGACCCAGTACTTC.

The chain is built from TRBV5-1 and TRBJ2-1; D remains ambiguous. CDR1 and CDR2 (germline): SGHRS, YFSETQ. This CDR3 is built from 12 residues. Trimming removed 2 bases from V and 6 bases from J, with 6 bases in between. For the CDR3, the DNA is TGCGCCAGCAGCTTACAGTTCAATGAGCAGTTCTTC. This codes for CASSLQFNEQFF.

The rearrangement links TRBV28 to TRBJ1-4, with 7 bases aligning to TRBD1. The V segment lost 3 bases and the J segment 0 bases; nucleotides outside the gene matches: 1. Germline V gives CDR1 MDHEN, CDR2 SYDVKM. The CDR3 runs to 15 residues. The CDR3 protein is CASSFTGATNEKLFF. The CDR3 DNA reads as TGTGCCAGCAGTTTCACAGGGGCAACTAATGAAAAACTGTTTTTT.

The chain has TRBV18 and TRBJ1-2; 9 nucleotides line up with TRBD1. The junction had 8 bases not matched to a gene; V was cut back by 3 bases and J by 0 bases. Germline CDR1 is KGHSH and CDR2 is LQKENI. The CDR3 has 17 amino acids. CDR3: CASSPLRGQGANYGYTF. CDR3 DNA: TGTGCCAGCTCACCGCTGCGGGGACAGGGTGCTAACTATGGCTACACCTTC.

The chain has TRBV29-1 and TRBJ2-5; D is unclear. V lost 1 base to trimming and J lost 3 bases, with 6 bases between them. Germline V gene lookup returns CDR1 SQVTM and CDR2 ANQGSEA. The CDR3 has 12 amino acids. The CDR3 is CSVEAIEETQYF. In DNA, the CDR3 is TGCAGCGTTGAAGCGATAGAAGAGACCCAGTACTTC.

This clone was observed a handful of times. The chain couples TRBV7-9 to TRBJ2-3; 9 bases line up with TRBD1. V lost 6 bases to trimming and J lost 15 bases; unmatched junction nucleotides: 16. CDR1 and CDR2 (germline): SEHNR, FQNEAQ (reference sequence). The CDR3 spans 14 residues. CDR3 DNA: TGTGCCAGCAGTATTGGACAGGGGCCCCCAGGTAGTTATTTT. This sequence encodes CASSIGQGPPGSYF.

This sequence joins TRBV21-1 and TRBJ1-2. TRBV21-1 is recorded as a pseudogene. The CDR3 consists of 10 residues. The CDR3 loop reads CASSKDSDTF. Written as DNA, the CDR3 is TGTGCCAGCAGCAAAGACTCCGACACCTTC.

The chain combines TRBV5-1 with TRBJ2-7; 10 positions match TRBD1. Germline V gene data show CDR1 as SGHRS and CDR2 as YFSETQ. This CDR3 has 15 residues. V shed 3 bases, J shed 3 bases, and the junction held 6 bases outside the gene matches. The CDR3 protein is CASSSRDRGHYEQYF. The CDR3 bases are TGCGCCAGCAGCTCCCGGGACAGGGGCCACTACGAGCAGTACTTC.

This rearrangement joins TRBV5-1 to TRBJ2-1, with TRBD2 matching 7 bases. The germline V gene encodes CDR1 SGHRS and CDR2 YFSETQ. V trimming: 0 bases; J trimming: 1 base; junction bases outside the gene matches: 4. CDR3 size: 16 residues. As DNA, the CDR3 is TGCGCCAGCAGCTTGGCCCCGGGGGGTTCCTACAATGAGCAGTTCTTC. Translated: CASSLAPGGSYNEQFF.

This chain links TRBV24-1 with TRBJ1-2; 7 positions agree with TRBD1. The V segment lost 4 bases and the J segment 3 bases; nucleotides outside the gene matches: 7. The V gene's germline CDR1 is KGHDR and CDR2 SFDVKD. The length of the CDR3 is 15 residues. CDR3: CATSDPNRGHYGYTF. The CDR3 DNA follows: TGTGCCACCAGTGACCCGAACAGGGGTCACTATGGCTACACCTTC.

This clone was seen only once. V and J are TRBV4-2 and TRBJ1-5; D unclear. This CDR3 has 14 amino acids. Trimming stripped 4 bases from V and 4 bases from J, with 11 bases between. From germline, CDR1 is LGHNA and CDR2 YNFKEQ. This chain's CDR3 is CASSPGPVNQPQHF. CDR3 sequence (DNA): TGTGCCAGCAGCCCCGGTCCGGTAAATCAGCCCCAGCATTTT.

As regards this clone: One junction end disagrees with the germline gene, perhaps due to a read error. The rearrangement links TRBV6-7 to TRBJ2-7; 7 nucleotides align to TRBD1. TRBV6-7 is recorded as an ORF, its role being uncertain. The CDR3 runs to 12 residues. The CDR3 protein is CASSYGQEQGCF. CDR3 sequence (DNA): TGTGCCAGCAGTTACGGTCAGGAACAGGGGTGCTTC.

The chain links TRBV7-2 to TRBJ2-7; D possibly corresponds to TRBD2 (6 bases). CDR1 SGHTA and CDR2 FQGNSA come from the germline V gene. This CDR3 comprises 14 residues. V was pared by 4 bases and J by 9 bases, with 19 bases between. The CDR3 region is CASSSEGGWPGQYF. CDR3 nucleotides: TGTGCCAGCAGCTCAGAGGGAGGCTGGCCGGGGCAGTACTTC.

The chain combines TRBV6-5 with TRBJ1-1; tentative D call: TRBD1 (6 bases). CDR1 MNHEY and CDR2 SVGAGI come from the germline V gene. The CDR3 length is 14 residues. Trimming removed 2 bases at V and 1 base at J, with 8 bases between. CDR3 bases: TGTGCCAGCAGTTACGGGACACCGAACACTGAAGCTTTCTTT. Its protein is CASSYGTPNTEAFF.

In its sample, this clone was seen a few times. This rearrangement joins TRBV11-2 to TRBJ2-1; 8 nucleotides match TRBD2. CDR3 length: 15 residues. The germline V gene has CDR1 SGHAT and CDR2 FQNNGV. The J segment lost 4 bases and the V segment lost 5 bases, leaving 7 bases of the junction unmatched. This CDR3 reads CASSPLGGRYNEQFF. The CDR3 DNA follows: TGTGCCAGCAGCCCTCTCGGCGGGAGGTACAATGAGCAGTTCTTC.

This clone was counted once. The V gene is TRBV15, the J gene TRBJ2-2; 7 nucleotides match TRBD2. Germline trimming cut 3 bases from V and 1 base from J; bases unmatched to any gene: 8. Germline V lookup: CDR1 LNHNV, CDR2 YYDKDF (reference sequence). The CDR3 runs to 17 residues. DNA of the CDR3: TGTGCCACCAGCAGGTTTTCGAGCGGGGAGAACACCGGGGAGCTGTTTTTT. Its protein is CATSRFSSGENTGELFF.

This rearrangement joins TRBV3-1 (or the pseudogene TRBV3-2) to TRBJ1-4; TRBD1 matches 7 bases. The junction had 8 bases not matched to a gene; V was cut back by 6 bases and J by 10 bases. The CDR3 sequence is 13 residues long. In germline, CDR1 is LGHDT, CDR2 YNNKEL (reference sequence). In DNA, the CDR3 is TGTGCCAGCAGACCCGACAGGGACGGAAAACTGTTTTTT. It codes for CASRPDRDGKLFF.